These T cell receptor beta chains were read from a single sample in a study of cytomegalovirus exposure and HLA in healthy donors. Clones were sequenced by immunoSEQ multiplex PCR, and TCRdb holds only the in-frame ones, with some missing. The sample features 50,000 to 70,000 clones, with about 3.5% in its top ten. Sequenced material: PBMCs. These TCRs come from a woman under 30 in good health and CMV-seronegative. Both conserved end residues are trimmed from each CDR3. D genes are given only for firm matches.

v_gene	j_gene	d_gene	CDR3aa
TRBV6-5	TRBJ2-7	.	ASSSAGAVDEQY
TRBV5-1	TRBJ2-2	TRBD1	ASTKDRVDGELF
TRBV2	TRBJ2-1	TRBD1	ASSGDREGHEQF
TRBV2	TRBJ2-7	.	ASVAGGTGEQY
TRBV9	TRBJ2-1	TRBD2	ASSSRGLLGLAGKEQF
TRBV2	TRBJ1-1	.	AETEANTEAF
TRBV6-5	TRBJ1-1	.	ASSPPAEGNTEAF
TRBV6-6	TRBJ1-1	.	ASSKTGEGAEAF
TRBV29-1	TRBJ1-1	.	SVGWRLTEAF
TRBV5-1	TRBJ1-1	TRBD1	ASRLGQGLVAEAF
TRBV15	TRBJ1-5	.	ATSRDRQRNQPQH
TRBV2	TRBJ1-5	.	ASSEGAGKYNQPQH
TRBV4-1	TRBJ2-1	.	ASSQESGRNYNEQF
TRBV7-2	TRBJ2-3	.	ASSLGARANTQY
TRBV30	TRBJ1-2	TRBD1	AWRGQGYGYT
TRBV5-6	TRBJ1-6	.	ASSLAQNNSPLH
TRBV13	TRBJ1-1	TRBD1	ASSSRGGQGGSLNTEAF
TRBV11-3	TRBJ1-1	.	ASSPPWGRVVTEAF
TRBV4-1	TRBJ2-3	TRBD2	ASSQSAGELYSTDTQY
TRBV4-1	TRBJ1-2	.	ASSQVSLAELGDGYT
TRBV4-1	TRBJ1-2	.	ASSQEGSTGNYGYT
TRBV5-1	TRBJ2-7	.	ASSLAGGAVSYEQY
TRBV25-1	TRBJ1-2	TRBD1	ASSETRQGADGYT
TRBV4-1	TRBJ2-5	.	ASSPDSRRAETQY
TRBV6-5	TRBJ1-6	.	ASSYSPGQYNSPLH
TRBV5-6	TRBJ2-2	.	ASSFVGITGELF
TRBV5-1	TRBJ2-5	TRBD2	ASSFSGIQETQY
TRBV1	TRBJ1-1	.	TSSLSQETGGTEAF